In its sample, the clone carrying this TCR beta chain was seen once. What it binds is unknown. TCRdb re-analysed the 5' RACE reads in MiXCR, keeping a single row per CDR3 protein. The data contain 240,000 or so distinct CDR3 sequences, 8% to 9.5% of them singletons. The sample comes from a study of CD8 T cells in ankylosing spondylitis. Study-wide points: Disease-associated clones were reportedly significantly overrepresented in matched ankylosing spondylitis synovial fluid. Those disease-linked clones were CD8+; they were also relatively rare in peripheral blood.

The germline V and J ends were trimmed by 3 bases and 3 bases, with 13 bases remaining between them. Germline values: CDR1 SGHVS, CDR2 FQNEAQ. The CDR3 is 15 residues long. The rearrangement links TRBV7-8 to TRBJ2-3; possible D gene TRBD2, 5 bases. The source is a male donor with ankylosing spondylitis or in good health (not recorded which). Sequenced input: blood, either unsorted or a sorted T cell fraction (not recorded which). Here the CDR3 reads CASSLSPGETDTQYF. CDR3 DNA: TGTGCCAGCAGCTTGAGCCCCGGGGAAACAGATACGCAGTATTTT.